The text below deals with one T cell receptor beta chain. Germline V gene lookup returns CDR1 SGHNT and CDR2 YYREEE (reference sequence). This CDR3 contains 17 residues. Germline trimming cut 0 bases from V and 3 bases from J; bases unmatched to any gene: 7. These data come from a study of technical replicates of blood from four donors. Measured with immunoSEQ multiplex PCR; TCRdb has only the in-frame clones, and not every one. The sample lists roughly 70,000 clones, 80% to 95% occurring once. The sample was PBMCs. The origin of this receptor is a human donor in good health. Some clones in this sample may be carry-over from other donors' samples. The chain carries TRBV5-4 and TRBJ2-7, with 12 bases that match TRBD2. CDR3 nucleotides: TGTGCCAGCAGCTTGGGACTAGCGGGGGAGTCCGGCTACGAGCAGTACTTC. Translated: CASSLGLAGESGYEQYF.